This TCR beta chain was identified during a study of OX40 agonist ivuxolimab in advanced cancers. Drawing of blood for sampling happened at baseline, at cycle 4 day 1, and at cycle 7 day 1. The assay was immunoSEQ multiplex PCR, and TCRdb's table has in-frame clones only and misses some. Of 45,000 to 55,000 clones listed, 70% to 90% are singletons. Germline CDR1 SGHAT, CDR2 FQDESV (reference sequence). The CDR3 is 15 amino acids. V was clipped by 5 bases and J by 0 bases; unmatched bases: 4. The gene calls are TRBV11-1 and TRBJ2-7; TRBD2 matches 10 bases. The source was CD4+ or CD8+ T cells sorted from blood, collected in a trial of the OX40 agonist ivuxolimab. This receptor was obtained from an adult with an advanced solid tumor such as melanoma, head and neck, liver or kidney cancer. The CDR3, as DNA: TGTGCCAGCAGCATGACTAGCGGGCGCTCCTACGAGCAGTACTTC. Amino acids: CASSMTSGRSYEQYF. Using reference TRBV11-1 and TRBJ2-7 for the parts outside the CDR3, the full variable domain is EAEVAQSPRYKITEKSQAVAFWCDPISGHATLYWYRQILGQGPELLVQFQDESVVDDSQLPKDRFSAERLKGVDSTLKIQPAELGDSAMYLCASSMTSGRSYEQYFGPGTRLTVT.